The present T cell receptor (beta chain) was sequenced within a study of cytomegalovirus exposure and HLA in healthy donors. Sequenced by immunoSEQ multiplex PCR; TCRdb stores in-frame clones only, minus some. The sample has 130,000 to 150,000 clones; about 90% are singletons. Germline loops: CDR1 SGHRS, CDR2 YFSETQ. The CDR3 length is 15 residues. V lost 4 bases, J lost 1 base, and 8 bases stayed unmatched. Findings and caveats of the study: Many donors shared some public TCRs, even though most TCR sequences were rare.

Worth noting for this clone: Its antigen is as yet unknown.

This sequence joins TRBV5-1 and TRBJ2-7, with 7 bases matching TRBD2. The sequence was collected from a woman between 25 and 40 years old in good health and CMV-seropositive. The sequenced material came from PBMCs. The CDR3 sequence is CASSNTPGLSYEQYF. As DNA, the CDR3 is TGCGCCAGCAGCAATACCCCGGGACTATCCTACGAGCAGTACTTC.